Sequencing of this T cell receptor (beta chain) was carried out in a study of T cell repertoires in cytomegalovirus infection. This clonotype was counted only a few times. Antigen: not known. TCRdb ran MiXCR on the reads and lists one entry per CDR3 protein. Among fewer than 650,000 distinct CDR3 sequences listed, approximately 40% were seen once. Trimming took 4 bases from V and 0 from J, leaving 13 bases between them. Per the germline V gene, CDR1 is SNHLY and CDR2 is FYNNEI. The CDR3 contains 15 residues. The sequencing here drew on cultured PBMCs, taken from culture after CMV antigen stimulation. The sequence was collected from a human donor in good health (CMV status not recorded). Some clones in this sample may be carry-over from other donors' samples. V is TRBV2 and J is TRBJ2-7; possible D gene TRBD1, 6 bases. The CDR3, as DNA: TGTGCCAGCAGTGGGACAGAAATTAACTCCTACGAGCAGTACTTC. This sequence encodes CASSGTEINSYEQYF.